This T cell receptor beta chain was found in a study of blood T cell repertoires in COVID-19. Study overall: The cDNA or gDNA used as material had been derived from T cells, B-cell-depleted T cells, or PBMCs.

J was trimmed by 9 bases and V by 3 bases; bases with no gene match: 16. The CDR3 runs 17 residues. Germline V gene sequence: CDR1 LGHNA, CDR2 YNFKEQ. In the original workflow: Reference gene primer amplification gave nucleated cell count estimates. TCRdb's table, derived via immunoSEQ multiplex PCR, lists solely in-frame clones and lacks some. D and trimming come from the DNA, and the V and J calls and clone size come from that table. In the table there are 55,000 to 80,000 clones, under 80% of which are singletons. The specimen sequenced was peripheral blood. The sequence came from a man between 60 and 75 years old with acute or convalescent COVID-19. This chain links TRBV4-2 with TRBJ2-1; 8 bases line up with TRBD2. In DNA, the CDR3 is TGTGCCAGCAGCCACCCCCGAGGCCTAGCGGGTGTCGGTGAGCAGTTCTTC. Protein sequence: CASSHPRGLAGVGEQFF.